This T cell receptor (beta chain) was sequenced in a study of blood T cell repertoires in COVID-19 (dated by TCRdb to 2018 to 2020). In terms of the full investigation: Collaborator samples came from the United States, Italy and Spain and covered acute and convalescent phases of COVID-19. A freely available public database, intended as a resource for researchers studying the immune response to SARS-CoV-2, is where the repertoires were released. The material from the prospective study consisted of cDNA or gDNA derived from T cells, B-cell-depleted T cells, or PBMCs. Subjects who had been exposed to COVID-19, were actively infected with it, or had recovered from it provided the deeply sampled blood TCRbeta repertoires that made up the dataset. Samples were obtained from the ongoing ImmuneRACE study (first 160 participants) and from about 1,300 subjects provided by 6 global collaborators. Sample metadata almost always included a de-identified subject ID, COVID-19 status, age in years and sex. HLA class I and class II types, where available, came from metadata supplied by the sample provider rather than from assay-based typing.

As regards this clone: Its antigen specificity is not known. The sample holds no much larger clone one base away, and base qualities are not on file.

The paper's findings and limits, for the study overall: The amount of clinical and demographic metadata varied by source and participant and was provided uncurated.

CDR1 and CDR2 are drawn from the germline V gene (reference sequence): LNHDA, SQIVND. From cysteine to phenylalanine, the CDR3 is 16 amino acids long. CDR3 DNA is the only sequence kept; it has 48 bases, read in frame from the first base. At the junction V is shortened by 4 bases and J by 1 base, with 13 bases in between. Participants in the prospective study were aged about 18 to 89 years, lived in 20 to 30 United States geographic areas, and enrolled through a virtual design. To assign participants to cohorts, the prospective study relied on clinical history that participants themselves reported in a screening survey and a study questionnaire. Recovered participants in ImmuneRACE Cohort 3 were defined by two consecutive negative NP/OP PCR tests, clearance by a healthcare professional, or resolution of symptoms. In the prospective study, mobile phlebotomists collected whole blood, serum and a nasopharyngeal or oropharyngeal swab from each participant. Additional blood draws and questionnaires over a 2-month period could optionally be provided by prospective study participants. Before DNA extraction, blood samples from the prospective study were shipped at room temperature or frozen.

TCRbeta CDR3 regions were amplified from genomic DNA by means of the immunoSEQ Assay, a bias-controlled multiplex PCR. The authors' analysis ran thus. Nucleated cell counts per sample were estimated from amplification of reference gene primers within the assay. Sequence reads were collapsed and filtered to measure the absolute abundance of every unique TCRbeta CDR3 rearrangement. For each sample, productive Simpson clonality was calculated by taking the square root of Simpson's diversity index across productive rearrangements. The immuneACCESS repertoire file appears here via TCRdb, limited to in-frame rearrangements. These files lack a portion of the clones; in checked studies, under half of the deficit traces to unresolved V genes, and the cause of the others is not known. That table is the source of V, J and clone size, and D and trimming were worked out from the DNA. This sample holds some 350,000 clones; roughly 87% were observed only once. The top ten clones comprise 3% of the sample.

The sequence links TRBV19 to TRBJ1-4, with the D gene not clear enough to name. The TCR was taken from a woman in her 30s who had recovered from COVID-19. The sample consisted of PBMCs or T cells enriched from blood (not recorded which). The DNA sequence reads TGTGCCAGTAGTAGGGGAGGGCTTGGAACTAATGAAAAACTGTTTTTT. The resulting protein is CASSRGGLGTNEKLFF.